What follows describes a single T cell receptor beta chain. The entry originates in a study of human CD8 memory T cell subsets. Preparation of the TCR beta libraries relied on UMI-labeled 5' RACE. With the 5' RACE reads reprocessed, TCRdb shows one record per CDR3 protein and no DNA. This table holds more than 6,000 distinct CDR3 sequences. CDR1 is LGHNA, CDR2 YSLEER, per germline. The CDR3 runs 16 residues. The origin of this receptor is a human donor in good health. Specimen: CD8+ stem-like memory T cells (TSCM and TCM) sorted from PBMCs. As for subset: stem-like memory CD8 T cells (TSTEM), CCR7+ PD-1- TIGIT-. The J gene is TRBJ1-4, the V gene TRBV4-3; the TCRdb call, TRBD1, lacks DNA for checking. Here the CDR3 reads CASSQGDGTGDEKLFF.